This T cell receptor beta chain came from a study of control samples from healthy donors and cancer patients. The germline CDR1 and CDR2 sequences are KGHSH and LQKENI. J lost 3 bases, V lost 1 base, and 4 bases had no gene match. The CDR3 has 15 amino acids. This table comes from immunoSEQ multiplex PCR, and its TCRdb copy is limited to in-frame clones, with some not included. The data show 95,000 to 100,000 clones, around 88% seen once. The source is a man younger than 40 in good health. This sequence joins TRBV18 and TRBJ2-5; 8 nucleotides align to TRBD2. Sample: blood. The CDR3: CASSPLTGGKETQYF. The CDR3, as DNA: TGTGCCAGCTCACCACTTACGGGGGGGAAAGAGACCCAGTACTTC.